The rows below give T cell receptor beta chains drawn from one sample of a study of CD8+CD57+ T cells in acquired aplastic anemia. TCRdb fed the reads into MiXCR, producing one record per CDR3 protein. The sample contains 400,000 to 450,000 distinct CDR3 sequences, under 80% of which appear only once. Source material: sorted CD4+, CD8+, or CD8+CD57+ T cells (not recorded which) from PBMCs. The receptor set was obtained from a human donor in good health, serving as a control. CDR3s include the opening cysteine and the closing phenylalanine or tryptophan. D genes are given only for firm matches. The size of a clone is reported for some rows only, either as once, few or many, or as a class for expanded clones.

>-|TRBD1|TRBJ1-4|TRBV7-2
TGCGCCAGCAGCCCGGACAGGGCAACTAATGAAATACTGTTTTTT
CASSPDRATNEILFF
>-|-|TRBJ1-5|TRBV7-2
TGTGCCAGCAGCCCGAACAGGGTTCCGCATCAGCCCCAGCATTTT
CASSPNRVPHQPQHF
>few|-|TRBJ2-2|TRBV27
TGTGCCAGCAGAATAACACCCCGGGAGCTGTTTTTT
CASRITPRELFF
>many|-|TRBJ2-2|TRBV30
TGTGCCTGGAGTGCGACTGCCGTCGGGGAGCTGTTTTTT
CAWSATAVGELFF
>once|TRBD1|TRBJ2-7|TRBV20-1
TGCAGTGCTGGGGACAGGGGGGCGGGAGTGGCCGAGCAGTACTTC
CSAGDRGAGVAEQYF
>-|-|TRBJ1-6|TRBV19
TGTGCCAGTAAGGGACGGAACAATTCACCCCTCCACTTT
CASKGRNNSPLHF
>-|TRBD1|TRBJ2-3|TRBV7-9
TGTGCCAGCAGCTCCGGGACAGGGAATTCACCCCTCCACACGCAGTATTTT
CASSSGTGNSPLHTQYF
>many|-|TRBJ1-4|TRBV19
TGTGCCAGTAGTGGTGGGGGTCGGGGAGCAACTAATGAAAAACTGTTTTTT
CASSGGGRGATNEKLFF
>-|-|TRBJ2-7|TRBV10-2
TGCGCCAGCAGCGGTCCCCAAGGGGGGTACGAGCAGTACTTC
CASSGPQGGYEQYF
>-|-|TRBJ2-2|TRBV7-3
TGTGCCAGCAGCTTAAATCCAGGTGGTACATCGGGGGAGCTGTTTTTT
CASSLNPGGTSGELFF
>-|-|TRBJ2-1|TRBV2
TGTGCCAGCAGTCGGGGGAGCTCCTACAATGAGCAGTTCTTC
CASSRGSSYNEQFF
>-|-|TRBJ2-7|TRBV20-1
TGCAGTGCTAGATGGCGAGATTCACTCCTCCGAGACGAGCAGTACTTC
CSARWRDSLLRDEQYF
>-|-|TRBJ2-1|TRBV4-3
TGCGCCAGCAGCTTACGTGTTTACAATGAGCAGTTCTTC
CASSLRVYNEQFF
>few|-|TRBJ2-4|TRBV7-9
TGTGCCAGCAGCGACAGCATTCAGTACTTC
CASSDSIQYF
>many|-|TRBJ2-5|TRBV5-1
TGCGCCAGCAGCTTGGTCGGGGCAGGGCAAGAGACCCAGTACTTC
CASSLVGAGQETQYF
>-|TRBD2|TRBJ2-1|TRBV11-3
TGTGCCAGCAGCCAAACTAGCGGCGGAATCAATGAGCAGTTCTTC
CASSQTSGGINEQFF
>-|TRBD2|TRBJ2-3|TRBV2
TGTGCCAGCAGCCCACTGGCGGGGGTTTGGAGAGATACGCAGGATTTT
CASSPLAGVWRDTQDF
>-|TRBD1|TRBJ1-1|TRBV7-3
TGTGCCACCAGCGGGGGGACAGGGAGGGCTGAAGCTTTGTTT
CATSGGTGRAEALF
>-|-|TRBJ1-1|TRBV9
TGTGCCAGCAGCGTACAGACGGGAACCAACGATCAGTCTTTCTTT
CASSVQTGTNDQSFF
>-|TRBD1|TRBJ1-1|TRBV7-3
TGTGCCAGCAGCGTAGTTGGGACAGTGGGTACCGAGGCTTTCTTT
CASSVVGTVGTEAFF
>few|-|TRBJ1-5|TRBV20-1
TGCAGTGCTCCCCCTGGCGGGGGCGAGCAGCCCCAGCATTTT
CSAPPGGGEQPQHF
>-|TRBD2|TRBJ2-3|TRBV20-1
TGCAGTGCTCCAAGTACTAGCGGGAGGCATACGCAGTATTTT
CSAPSTSGRHTQYF
>-|-|TRBJ2-4|TRBV15
TGTGCCACCAGCGGACATGCCAAAAACATTCAGTACTTC
CATSGHAKNIQYF
>-|TRBD2|TRBJ2-7|TRBV7-2
TGTGCCAGCAAGTTGACTAGCGGGGGGAACGAGCAGTACTTC
CASKLTSGGNEQYF
>-|-|TRBJ1-4|TRBV7-2
TGTGCCAGCACCGGGACAAGGGAAAAACTGTTTTTT
CASTGTREKLFF
>many|TRBD2|TRBJ2-2|TRBV20-1
TGCAGTGCTAGAGATCCGGGACTAGCGGGATACACCGGGGAGCTGTTTTTT
CSARDPGLAGYTGELFF
>-|TRBD2|TRBJ2-7|TRBV7-2
TGTGCCAGCAGCTCTACTCCTAGCGGGGAGTACGAGCAGTACTTC
CASSSTPSGEYEQYF
>many|-|TRBJ1-1|TRBV19
TGTGCCAGTAGTATGGGTCAGGAGGCAAGTGAAGCTTTCTTT
CASSMGQEASEAFF
>-|-|TRBJ2-7|TRBV24-1
TGTGCCACCAGTGATTTGAGGGGTTCCGAGCAGTACTTC
CATSDLRGSEQYF
>once|-|TRBJ2-5|TRBV20-1
TGCAGTGCTGGAGCAGGACGGGATTGCGAGACCCAGTACTTC
CSAGAGRDCETQYF
>many|TRBD1|TRBJ1-1|TRBV5-1
TGCGCCAGCAGCTTTCAGACAGGGCCGACATCGAACACTGAAGCTTTCTTT
CASSFQTGPTSNTEAFF